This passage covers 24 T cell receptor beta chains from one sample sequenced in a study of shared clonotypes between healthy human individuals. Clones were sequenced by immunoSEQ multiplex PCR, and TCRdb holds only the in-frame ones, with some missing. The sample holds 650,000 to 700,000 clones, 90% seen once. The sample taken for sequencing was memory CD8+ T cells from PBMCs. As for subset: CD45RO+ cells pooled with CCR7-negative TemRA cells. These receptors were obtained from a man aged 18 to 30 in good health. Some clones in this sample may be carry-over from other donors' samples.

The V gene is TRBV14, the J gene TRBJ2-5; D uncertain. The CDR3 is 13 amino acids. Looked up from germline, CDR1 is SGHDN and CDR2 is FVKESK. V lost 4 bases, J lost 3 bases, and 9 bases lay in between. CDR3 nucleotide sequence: TGTGCCAGCAGCCCGAAACGGGAAGAGACCCAGTACTTC. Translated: CASSPKREETQYF. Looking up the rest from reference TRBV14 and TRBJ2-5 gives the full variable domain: EAGVTQFPSHSVIEKGQTVTLRCDPISGHDNLYWYRRVMGKEIKFLLHFVKESKQDESGMPNNRFLAERTGGTYSTLKVQPAELEDSGVYFCASSPKREETQYFGPGTRLLVL.

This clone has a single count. In DNA form, the CDR3 reads TGTGCCAGCAGCAACCAACTGGACAGGTGGTCGCAGTTCTTC. Its protein is CASSNQLDRWSQFF. The chain employs TRBV28 and TRBJ2-1, with 7 bases lining up with TRBD1. The germline V gene has CDR1 MDHEN and CDR2 SYDVKM. This CDR3 spans 14 amino acids. V was pared by 6 bases and J by 12 bases, with 14 bases of the junction left unmatched.

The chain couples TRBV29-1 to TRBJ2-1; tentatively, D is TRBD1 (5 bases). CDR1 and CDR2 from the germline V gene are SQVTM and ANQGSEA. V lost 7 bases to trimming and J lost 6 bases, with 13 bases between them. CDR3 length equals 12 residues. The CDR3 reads CSGGGQVNEQFF. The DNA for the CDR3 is TGCAGCGGGGGCGGCCAGGTCAATGAGCAGTTCTTC.

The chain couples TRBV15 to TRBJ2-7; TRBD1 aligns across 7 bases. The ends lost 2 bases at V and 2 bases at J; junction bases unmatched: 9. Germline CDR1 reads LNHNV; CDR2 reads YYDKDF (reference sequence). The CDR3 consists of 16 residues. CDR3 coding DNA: TGTGCCACCAGCAGACGATCAGGGACAGCAACCTACGAGCAGTACTTC. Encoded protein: CATSRRSGTATYEQYF.

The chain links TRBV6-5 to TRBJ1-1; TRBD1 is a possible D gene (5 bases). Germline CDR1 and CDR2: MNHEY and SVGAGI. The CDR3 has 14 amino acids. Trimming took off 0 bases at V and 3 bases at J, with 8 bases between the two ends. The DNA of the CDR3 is TGTGCCAGCAGTTACTCGGCGGGGGACACTGAAGCTTTCTTT. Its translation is CASSYSAGDTEAFF.

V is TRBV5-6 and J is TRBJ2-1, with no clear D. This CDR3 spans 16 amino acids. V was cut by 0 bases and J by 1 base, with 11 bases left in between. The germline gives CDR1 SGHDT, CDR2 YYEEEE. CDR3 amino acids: CASSLGIGSSYNEQFF. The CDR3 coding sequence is TGTGCCAGCAGCTTGGGAATAGGTTCTTCCTACAATGAGCAGTTCTTC. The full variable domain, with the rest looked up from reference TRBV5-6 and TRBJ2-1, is DAGVTQSPTHLIKTRGQQVTLRCSPKSGHDTVSWYQQALGQGPQFIFQYYEEEERQRGNFPDRFSGHQFPNYSSELNVNALLLGDSALYLCASSLGIGSSYNEQFFGPGTRLTVL.

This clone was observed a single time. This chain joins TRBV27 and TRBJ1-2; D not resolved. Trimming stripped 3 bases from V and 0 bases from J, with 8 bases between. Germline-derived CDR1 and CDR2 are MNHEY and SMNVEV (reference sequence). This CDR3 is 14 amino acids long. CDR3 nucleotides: TGTGCCAGCAGTTTCTCCGTAGCTAACTATGGCTACACCTTC. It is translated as CASSFSVANYGYTF.

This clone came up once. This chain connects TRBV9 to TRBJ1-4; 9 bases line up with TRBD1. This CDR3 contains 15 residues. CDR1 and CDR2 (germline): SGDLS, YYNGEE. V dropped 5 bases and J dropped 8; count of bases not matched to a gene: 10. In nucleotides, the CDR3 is TGTGCCAGCAGTTTACAGGGGGCGGAGGAAGAAAAACTGTTTTTT. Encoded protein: CASSLQGAEEEKLFF.

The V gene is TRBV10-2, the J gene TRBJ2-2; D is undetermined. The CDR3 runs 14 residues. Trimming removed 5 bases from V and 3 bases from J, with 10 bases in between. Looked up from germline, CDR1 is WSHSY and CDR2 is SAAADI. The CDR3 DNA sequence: TGCGCCAGCAGTATGACTTTTTACACCGGGGAGCTGTTTTTT. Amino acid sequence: CASSMTFYTGELFF.

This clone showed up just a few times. Written as DNA, the CDR3 is TGTGCCAGTAGTATAGATACAGGGGTTCAGCCCCAGCATTTT. It translates to CASSIDTGVQPQHF. This chain links TRBV19 with TRBJ1-5; TRBD1 matches 7 bases. Germline trimming cut 0 bases from V and 6 bases from J; bases unmatched to any gene: 2. This CDR3 has 14 residues. CDR1 and CDR2 (germline): LNHDA, SQIVND (reference sequence).

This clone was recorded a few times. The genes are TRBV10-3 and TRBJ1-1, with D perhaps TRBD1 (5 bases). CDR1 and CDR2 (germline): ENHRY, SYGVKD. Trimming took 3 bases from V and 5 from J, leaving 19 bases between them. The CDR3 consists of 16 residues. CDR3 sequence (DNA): TGTGCCATCAGTGACCCCCCAAAGCAGGGAGGGACTGAAGCTTTCTTT. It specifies CAISDPPKQGGTEAFF.

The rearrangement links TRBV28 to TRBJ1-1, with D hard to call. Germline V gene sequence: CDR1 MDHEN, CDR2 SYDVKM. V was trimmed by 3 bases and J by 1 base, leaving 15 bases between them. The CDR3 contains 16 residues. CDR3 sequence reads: CASSLGLSAANTEAFF. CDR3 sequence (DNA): TGTGCCAGCAGTTTGGGTCTTTCGGCAGCGAACACTGAAGCTTTCTTT.

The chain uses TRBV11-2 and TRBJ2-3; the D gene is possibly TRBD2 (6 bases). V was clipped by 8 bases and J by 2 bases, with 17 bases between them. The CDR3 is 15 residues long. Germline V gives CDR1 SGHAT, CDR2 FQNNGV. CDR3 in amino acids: CASRLSGHPTDTQYF. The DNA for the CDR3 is TGTGCCAGCCGACTCAGCGGGCACCCCACAGATACGCAGTATTTT.

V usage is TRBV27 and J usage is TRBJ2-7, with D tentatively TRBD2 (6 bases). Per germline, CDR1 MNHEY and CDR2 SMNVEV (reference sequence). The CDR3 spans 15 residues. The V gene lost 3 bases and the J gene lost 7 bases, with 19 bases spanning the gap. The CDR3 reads CASSFLNTGVGEQYF. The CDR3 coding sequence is TGTGCCAGCAGTTTTCTGAACACGGGGGTGGGGGAGCAGTACTTC.

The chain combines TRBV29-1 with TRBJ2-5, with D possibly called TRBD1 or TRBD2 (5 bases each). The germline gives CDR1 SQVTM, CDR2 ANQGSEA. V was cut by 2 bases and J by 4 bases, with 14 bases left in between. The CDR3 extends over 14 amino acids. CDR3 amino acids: CSVEHPGPGETQYF. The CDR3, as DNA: TGCAGCGTTGAACACCCGGGGCCGGGAGAGACCCAGTACTTC. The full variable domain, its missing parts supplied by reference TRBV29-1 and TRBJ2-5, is SAVISQKPSRDICQRGTSLTIQCQVDSQVTMMFWYRQQPGQSLTLIATANQGSEATYESGFVIDKFPISRPNLTFSTLTVSNMSPEDSSIYLCSVEHPGPGETQYFGPGTRLLVL.

The DNA for the CDR3 is TGTGCCAGCAGCCCATGGGGGACAGGGATATACAATGAGCAGTTCTTC. It codes for CASSPWGTGIYNEQFF. The V gene is TRBV7-9, the J gene TRBJ2-1; 9 bases align to TRBD1. Trimming removed 5 bases from V and 4 bases from J; junction bases left unmatched: 9. CDR3 length: 16 residues. Germline-derived CDR1 and CDR2 are SEHNR and FQNEAQ (reference sequence).

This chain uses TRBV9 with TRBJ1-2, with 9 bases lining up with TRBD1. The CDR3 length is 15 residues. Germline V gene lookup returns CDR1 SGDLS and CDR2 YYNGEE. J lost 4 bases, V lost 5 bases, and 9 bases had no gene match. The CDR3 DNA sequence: TGTGCCAGCAGAGCAACAGGGGGCGGCTTCTATGGCTACACCTTC. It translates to CASRATGGGFYGYTF.

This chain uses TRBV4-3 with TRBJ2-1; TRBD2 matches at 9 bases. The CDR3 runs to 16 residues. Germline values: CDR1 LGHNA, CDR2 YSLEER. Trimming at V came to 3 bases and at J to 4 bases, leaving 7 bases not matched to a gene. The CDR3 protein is CASSQRREGRYNEQFF. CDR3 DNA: TGCGCCAGCAGCCAGAGGCGGGAGGGACGATACAATGAGCAGTTCTTC.

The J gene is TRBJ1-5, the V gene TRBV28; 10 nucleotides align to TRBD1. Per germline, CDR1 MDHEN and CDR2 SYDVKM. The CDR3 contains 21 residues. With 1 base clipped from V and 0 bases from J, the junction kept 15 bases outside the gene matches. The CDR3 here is CASSLSYLRDRGLYSNQPQHF. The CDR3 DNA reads TGTGCCAGCAGTTTATCGTACCTCCGGGACAGGGGATTATATAGCAATCAGCCCCAGCATTTT.

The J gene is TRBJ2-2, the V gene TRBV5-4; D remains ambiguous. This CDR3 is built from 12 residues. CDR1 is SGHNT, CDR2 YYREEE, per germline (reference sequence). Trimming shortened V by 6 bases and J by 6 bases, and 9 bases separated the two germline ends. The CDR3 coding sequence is TGTGCCAGCACCAATCCCTCCGGGGAGCTGTTTTTT. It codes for CASTNPSGELFF.

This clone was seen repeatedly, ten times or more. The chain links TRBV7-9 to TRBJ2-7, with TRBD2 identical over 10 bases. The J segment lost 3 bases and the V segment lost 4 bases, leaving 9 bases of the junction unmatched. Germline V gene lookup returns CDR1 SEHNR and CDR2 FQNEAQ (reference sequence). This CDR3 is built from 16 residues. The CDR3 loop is CASSYPSGTSDYEQYF. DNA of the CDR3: TGTGCCAGCAGCTACCCCTCCGGGACTAGCGACTACGAGCAGTACTTC.

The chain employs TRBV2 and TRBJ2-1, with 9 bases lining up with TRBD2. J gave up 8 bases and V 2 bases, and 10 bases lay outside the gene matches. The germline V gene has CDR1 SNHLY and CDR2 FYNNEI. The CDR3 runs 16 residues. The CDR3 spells CASSELGSGSLYEQFF. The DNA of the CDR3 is TGTGCCAGCAGTGAATTGGGTAGCGGGAGTCTCTATGAGCAGTTCTTC.

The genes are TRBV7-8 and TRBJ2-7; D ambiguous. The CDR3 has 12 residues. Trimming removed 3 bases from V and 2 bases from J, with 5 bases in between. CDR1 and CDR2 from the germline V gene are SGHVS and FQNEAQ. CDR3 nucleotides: TGTGCCAGCAGCTTCCGGACCTACGAGCAGTACTTC. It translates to CASSFRTYEQYF.

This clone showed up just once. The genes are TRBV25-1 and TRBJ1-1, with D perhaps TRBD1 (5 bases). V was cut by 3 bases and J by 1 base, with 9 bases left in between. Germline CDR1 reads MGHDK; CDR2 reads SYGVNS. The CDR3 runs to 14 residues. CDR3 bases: TGTGCCAGCAGTGACGTGGGGGGGAACACTGAAGCTTTCTTT. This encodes CASSDVGGNTEAFF.